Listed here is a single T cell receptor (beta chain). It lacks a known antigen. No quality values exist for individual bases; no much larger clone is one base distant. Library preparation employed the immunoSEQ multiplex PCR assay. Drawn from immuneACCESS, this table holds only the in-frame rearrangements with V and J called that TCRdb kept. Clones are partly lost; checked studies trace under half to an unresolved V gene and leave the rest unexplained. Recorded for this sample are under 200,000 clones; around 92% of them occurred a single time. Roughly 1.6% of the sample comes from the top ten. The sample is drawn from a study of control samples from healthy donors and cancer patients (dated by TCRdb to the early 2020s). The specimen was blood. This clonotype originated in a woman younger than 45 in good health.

The sequenced DNA: TGCGCCAGCAGCTTGGGGGGGACTAGCGAGAACAATGAGCAGTTCTTC. Translated, it gives CASSLGGTSENNEQFF. In this chain, TRBV5-1 is recombined with TRBJ2-1, and TRBD2 matches 10 of the central bases. Trimming takes 0 bases off V and 5 bases off J; junction bases not matched to a gene: 5. In the germline V gene, CDR1 corresponds to SGHRS and CDR2 to YFSETQ. The CDR3 runs 16 residues from the cysteine to the phenylalanine. The entry retains the CDR3 DNA only, 48 bases that are in frame from base 1.